This T cell receptor beta chain was obtained from a study of pediatric ulcerative colitis (dated by TCRdb to about 2019). With regard to the full study: Among the ulcerative colitis patients, fewer than ten had pancolitis and two had left-sided colitis, and histology in every patient was consistent with ulcerative colitis. From eight or nine newly diagnosed, treatment-naive pediatric ulcerative colitis patients and a handful of non-IBD control children, paired blood and rectal samples were collected. By Pediatric Ulcerative Colitis Activity Index, mild disease was classified in a couple of patients, moderate disease in several and acute severe colitis in three.

Using the immunoSEQ TRB Survey service, rearranged CDR3 beta regions were amplified from genomic DNA with multiplex V and J primers. To keep sequencing depth equal across samples, survey-level depth of up to 500,000 reads per sample was applied. The libraries were purified and pooled, then sequenced using Illumina technology. The paper's data handling went like this. Productive clonality, sample overlap, pairwise scatters, CDR3 beta length, V/D/J gene usage and productiveness were all assessed with the immunoSEQ online tools. Calculated diversity was defined as the number of unique rearrangements divided by total templates times 100, and Shannon and Simpson indices were additionally computed. Z-score normalized data were analyzed by principal component analysis with the R prcomp function and the ggbiplot package. Morisita's index was used to quantify the clonal overlap between blood and rectum within each subject. Here the immuneACCESS table is served through TCRdb, limited to in-frame sequences with V and J called. Missing clones are a known gap in these copies; in checked studies unresolved V genes cover under half, and the rest lacks a known reason. V, J and clone size are taken as reported in that table, and D and trimming were inferred from the DNA itself. This sample holds tens of thousands of clones; 60% to 85% were observed only once. In total, the top ten clones hold 3% to 4.5% of the sample.

Notes on this clone: Its antigen target is currently unknown. Per-base qualities were not stored, and no clone one base away is much larger.

What the study reported, not specific to this receptor: The healthy control group was small, consisting of only four individuals. Features of the rectal repertoire distinguished controls, mild-moderate colitis patients and acute severe colitis patients, and in acute severe colitis, rectal diversity was reduced because of clonal expansions. Compared with controls, ulcerative colitis patients showed significantly higher autologous blood-rectal clonal overlap, a finding that suggests increased T cell trafficking to inflamed tissue. Two rectal CDR3 clonotypes were found in every ulcerative colitis patient but in no control. For technical reasons, substantially fewer templates were yielded by the blood samples of two patients, and these blood samples were excluded from blood-rectal overlap analysis. T cells from blood may have been included in the rectal pinch biopsies, particularly in patients with overt colitis. Because the repertoires came from total lymphocyte DNA, rare subsets such as regulatory T cells may have patterns that are not reflected.

As encoded in the germline V gene, CDR1 is MNHNS while CDR2 is SASEGT. The CDR3 contains 13 residues, cysteine and phenylalanine counted. The sequence is cut down to CDR3 DNA, 39 bases in frame from base 1. The V and J ends are trimmed by 3 bases and 3 bases, leaving 6 bases between them. During colonoscopy, one to two pinch biopsies were obtained from the rectum for research. Before the diagnostic colonoscopy, none of the ulcerative colitis patients had been given immunosuppressive medication. Rectal biopsies were digested with proteinase K before DNA isolation. The Wizard kit (Promega) was used to extract genomic DNA from the blood and intestinal samples.

What was sequenced was gut tissue. The TCR was taken from a girl between 10 and 17 years old with moderate ulcerative colitis. The rearrangement combines TRBV6-1 with TRBJ1-5; no D gene call is confident. The CDR3 is CASSEVLNQPQHF. The DNA reads as follows: TGTGCCAGCAGTGAGGTCCTCAATCAGCCCCAGCATTTT.